Listed here are 20 T cell receptor beta chains from one sample, sequenced in a study of T cells in localized non-small cell lung cancer. The method was immunoSEQ multiplex PCR; TCRdb's version includes in-frame clones alone and lacks a portion of them. The data show about 21,000 clones, around 84% seen once. The sample consisted of peripheral blood, taken before any cancer treatment. The origin of the receptors is a man aged 40-75 years with stage I lung adenocarcinoma.

This clone was counted between two and nine times. This chain links TRBV4-1 with TRBJ2-7; the match to TRBD1 covers 7 bases. Germline V gives CDR1 MGHRA, CDR2 YSYEKL. V lost 3 bases and J lost 3; bases outside the gene matches: 5. The CDR3 runs to 14 residues. CDR3 in amino acids: CASSQSGTDYEQYF. The CDR3 nucleotides read TGCGCCAGCAGCCAGTCCGGGACAGACTACGAGCAGTACTTC.

The V and J genes are TRBV6-1 and TRBJ2-7, with D tentatively TRBD1 or TRBD2 (5 bases each). The CDR3 extends over 14 amino acids. Per germline, CDR1 MNHNS and CDR2 SASEGT. V was clipped by 6 bases and J by 0 bases, with 12 bases between them. CDR3 region: CASRSTADSYEQYF. Written as DNA, the CDR3 is TGTGCCAGCAGATCGACAGCGGACTCCTACGAGCAGTACTTC.

V gene TRBV5-6 combines with J gene TRBJ2-6; D remains ambiguous. V was cut by 0 bases and J by 0 bases, with 7 bases left in between. Germline V gene sequence: CDR1 SGHDT, CDR2 YYEEEE. The CDR3 covers 16 residues. CDR3 nucleotides: TGTGCCAGCAGCTTGGGCGGCGCCTCTGGGGCCAACGTCCTGACTTTC. Its translation is CASSLGGASGANVLTF.

This clone appeared a single time. The rearrangement links TRBV6-1 to TRBJ2-3, with D possibly matching TRBD1 (5 bases). This CDR3 spans 13 amino acids. In germline, CDR1 is MNHNS, CDR2 SASEGT. Trimming took off 6 bases at V and 5 bases at J, with 12 bases between the two ends. CDR3 DNA sequence: TGTGCCAGCAGCCTCCAGGGCGGAGATACGCAGTATTTT. As protein: CASSLQGGDTQYF.

This clone was detected only a few times. The CDR3 reads CASSSALISPLHF. The DNA of the CDR3 is TGTGCCAGCAGCTCGGCACTCATTTCACCCCTCCACTTT. This rearrangement joins TRBV7-3 to TRBJ1-6; the D is unclear. CDR1 and CDR2 (germline): SGHTA, FQGTGA. V lost 4 bases to trimming and J lost 9 bases, with 10 bases between them. The CDR3 length is 13 residues. The full variable domain, with the rest looked up from reference TRBV7-3 and TRBJ1-6, is GAGVSQTPSNKVTEKGKYVELRCDPISGHTALYWYRQSLGQGPEFLIYFQGTGAADDSGLPNDRFFAVRPEGSVSTLKIQRTERGDSAVYLCASSSALISPLHFGNGTRLTVT.

The chain joins TRBV20-1 to TRBJ2-7; D is uncertain. CDR1 and CDR2 (germline): DFQATT, SNEGSKA (reference sequence). The V end lost 4 bases, the J end lost 3 bases, and 7 bases lay between the germline ends. The CDR3 length is 11 residues. The CDR3 here is CSANGYYEQYF. CDR3 bases: TGCAGTGCTAACGGTTACTACGAGCAGTACTTC.

The gene calls are TRBV7-2 and TRBJ2-7; 10 nucleotides match TRBD1. The germline CDR1 and CDR2 sequences are SGHTA and FQGNSA. The V and J ends lost 4 bases and 3 bases, in that order; junction bases with no gene match: 3. The CDR3 length is 14 residues. The CDR3 region has the DNA TGTGCCAGCAGCTCTCGGGACAGGGGCTACGAGCAGTACTTC. Protein product: CASSSRDRGYEQYF.

V gene TRBV5-6 combines with J gene TRBJ1-3; D is perhaps TRBD1 (6 bases). V lost 1 base and J 0 bases, leaving 11 bases between the germline ends. The CDR3 covers 16 residues. CDR1 is SGHDT and CDR2 is YYEEEE in the germline V gene. In nucleotides, the CDR3 is TGTGCCAGCAGCTTGCCCGCGGACAGCTCTGGAAACACCATATATTTT. The encoded protein is CASSLPADSSGNTIYF.

The gene calls are TRBV9 and TRBJ2-5; D assignment may be TRBD1 or TRBD2 (6 bases each). The CDR3 is 15 residues long. In germline, CDR1 is SGDLS, CDR2 YYNGEE. V dropped 2 bases and J dropped 1 base, with 12 bases sitting between them. CDR3 protein: CASSVGATSQETQYF. As DNA, the CDR3 is TGTGCCAGCAGCGTGGGGGCGACTAGCCAAGAGACCCAGTACTTC.

The gene calls are TRBV7-2 and TRBJ2-7; D is undetermined. Trimming stripped 5 bases from V and 4 bases from J, with 9 bases between. This CDR3 is built from 12 residues. CDR1 SGHTA and CDR2 FQGNSA come from the germline V gene. DNA of the CDR3: TGTGCCAGCAGCGGCTATTATTACGAGCAGTACTTC. Translation: CASSGYYYEQYF.

V usage is TRBV5-1 and J usage is TRBJ2-3; 11 bases fit TRBD1. This CDR3 is built from 18 residues. V gave up 3 bases and J gave up 0 bases; unmatched junction bases: 9. CDR1 is SGHRS, CDR2 YFSETQ, per germline. The CDR3, as DNA: TGCGCCAGCAGCTACGGACAGGGGGCGTTTTCTAGCACAGATACGCAGTATTTT. Its translation: CASSYGQGAFSSTDTQYF.

The genes are TRBV7-9 and TRBJ2-2; D might be TRBD1 or TRBD2, each matching 5 bases. The CDR3 spans 16 residues. Germline CDR1 SEHNR, CDR2 FQNEAQ (reference sequence). V gave up 5 bases and J gave up 4 bases, with 17 bases separating them. The CDR3: CASSPWGSQSTGELFF. CDR3 coding DNA: TGTGCCAGCAGCCCATGGGGGAGTCAGAGCACCGGGGAGCTGTTTTTT.

V gene TRBV7-8 combines with J gene TRBJ2-1, with 8 bases aligning to TRBD2. V lost 5 bases, J lost 4 bases, and 10 bases stayed unmatched. The CDR3 runs 16 residues. Germline lookup yields CDR1 SGHVS and CDR2 FQNEAQ. CDR3 nucleotide sequence: TGTGCCAGCAGCGCTTTTACGGGACTAGGGTACAATGAGCAGTTCTTC. Protein: CASSAFTGLGYNEQFF. Drawing the rest from reference TRBV7-8 and TRBJ2-1, the complete variable domain is GAGVSQSPRYKVAKRGQDVALRCDPISGHVSLFWYQQALGQGPEFLTYFQNEAQLDKSGLPSDRFFAERPEGSVSTLKIQRTQQEDSAVYLCASSAFTGLGYNEQFFGPGTRLTVL.

The V and J genes are TRBV5-1 and TRBJ1-1, with D possibly matching TRBD1 (5 bases). V was pared by 4 bases and J by 3 bases, with 16 bases between. The CDR3 length is 15 residues. Germline CDR1 is SGHRS and CDR2 is YFSETQ. The CDR3 DNA follows: TGCGCCAGCAGCGCCGGGACGCAAGGGTACACTGAAGCTTTCTTT. Translation: CASSAGTQGYTEAFF. Together with reference TRBV5-1 and TRBJ1-1, the CDR3 gives the full variable domain: KAGVTQTPRYLIKTRGQQVTLSCSPISGHRSVSWYQQTPGQGLQFLFEYFSETQRNKGNFPGRFSGRQFSNSRSEMNVSTLELGDSALYLCASSAGTQGYTEAFFGQGTRLTVV.

The chain carries TRBV5-1 and TRBJ2-3; the D is unclear. The CDR3 contains 13 residues. Germline V gives CDR1 SGHRS, CDR2 YFSETQ. With 0 bases removed from V and 6 bases from J, the gap between germline ends came to 8 bases. CDR3 protein: CASSLVGPDTQYF. The CDR3 DNA is TGCGCCAGCAGCTTGGTCGGGCCGGATACGCAGTATTTT. The whole variable domain, filled in from reference TRBV5-1 and TRBJ2-3, reads KAGVTQTPRYLIKTRGQQVTLSCSPISGHRSVSWYQQTPGQGLQFLFEYFSETQRNKGNFPGRFSGRQFSNSRSEMNVSTLELGDSALYLCASSLVGPDTQYFGPGTRLTVL.

Notes on this clone: No conserved phenylalanine or tryptophan is present at the end of the CDR3, so a read error is the likely explanation. The DNA is omitted, as the CDR3 cannot be located on it reliably, and the CDR3 follows TCRdb's listing. The rearrangement links TRBV7-2 to TRBJ1-2. In germline, CDR1 is SGHTA, CDR2 FQGNSA. The CDR3 is 13 amino acids in total, end residues counted. CDR3 residues: CASSPRVQAPLSL.

The chain couples TRBV6-4 to TRBJ2-3; the D is unclear. Germline CDR1 is MRHNA and CDR2 is SNTAGT. The CDR3 runs to 15 residues. Trimming shortened V by 2 bases and J by 0 bases, and 9 bases separated the two germline ends. The CDR3 is CASSDAAGSTDTQYF. Written as DNA, the CDR3 is TGTGCCAGCAGTGACGCAGCAGGCAGCACAGATACGCAGTATTTT.

This clone was counted a few times. Other DNA sequences in this specimen translate into the identical CDR3. The rearrangement uses TRBV19 and TRBJ1-2; D gene unclear. CDR1 and CDR2 (germline): LNHDA, SQIVND (reference sequence). The V end was cut by 5 bases, the J end by 8 bases, with 6 bases between. The CDR3 has 10 residues. The chain's CDR3 is CASSDRGYTF. DNA of the CDR3: TGTGCCAGTAGTGATCGAGGCTACACCTTC.

The genes are TRBV14 and TRBJ2-1; TRBD2 agrees at 8 bases. After removal of 0 bases from V and 7 bases from J, the junction contained 8 bases not matched to a gene. Looked up from germline, CDR1 is SGHDN and CDR2 is FVKESK. The length of the CDR3 is 16 residues. The CDR3 nucleotides read TGTGCCAGCAGCCAAGATCCAGCGGGAGTTGGAAATGAGCAGTTCTTC. It is translated as CASSQDPAGVGNEQFF.

The rearrangement joins TRBV28 to TRBJ2-1; TRBD2 agrees at 15 bases. CDR3 size: 17 residues. The germline V gene encodes CDR1 MDHEN and CDR2 SYDVKM. The ends lost 2 bases at V and 8 bases at J; junction bases unmatched: 7. CDR3 nucleotide sequence: TGTGCCAGCAGTTTACACCCGGGACTAGCGGGAGGCTATGAGCAGTTCTTC. Encoded protein: CASSLHPGLAGGYEQFF.